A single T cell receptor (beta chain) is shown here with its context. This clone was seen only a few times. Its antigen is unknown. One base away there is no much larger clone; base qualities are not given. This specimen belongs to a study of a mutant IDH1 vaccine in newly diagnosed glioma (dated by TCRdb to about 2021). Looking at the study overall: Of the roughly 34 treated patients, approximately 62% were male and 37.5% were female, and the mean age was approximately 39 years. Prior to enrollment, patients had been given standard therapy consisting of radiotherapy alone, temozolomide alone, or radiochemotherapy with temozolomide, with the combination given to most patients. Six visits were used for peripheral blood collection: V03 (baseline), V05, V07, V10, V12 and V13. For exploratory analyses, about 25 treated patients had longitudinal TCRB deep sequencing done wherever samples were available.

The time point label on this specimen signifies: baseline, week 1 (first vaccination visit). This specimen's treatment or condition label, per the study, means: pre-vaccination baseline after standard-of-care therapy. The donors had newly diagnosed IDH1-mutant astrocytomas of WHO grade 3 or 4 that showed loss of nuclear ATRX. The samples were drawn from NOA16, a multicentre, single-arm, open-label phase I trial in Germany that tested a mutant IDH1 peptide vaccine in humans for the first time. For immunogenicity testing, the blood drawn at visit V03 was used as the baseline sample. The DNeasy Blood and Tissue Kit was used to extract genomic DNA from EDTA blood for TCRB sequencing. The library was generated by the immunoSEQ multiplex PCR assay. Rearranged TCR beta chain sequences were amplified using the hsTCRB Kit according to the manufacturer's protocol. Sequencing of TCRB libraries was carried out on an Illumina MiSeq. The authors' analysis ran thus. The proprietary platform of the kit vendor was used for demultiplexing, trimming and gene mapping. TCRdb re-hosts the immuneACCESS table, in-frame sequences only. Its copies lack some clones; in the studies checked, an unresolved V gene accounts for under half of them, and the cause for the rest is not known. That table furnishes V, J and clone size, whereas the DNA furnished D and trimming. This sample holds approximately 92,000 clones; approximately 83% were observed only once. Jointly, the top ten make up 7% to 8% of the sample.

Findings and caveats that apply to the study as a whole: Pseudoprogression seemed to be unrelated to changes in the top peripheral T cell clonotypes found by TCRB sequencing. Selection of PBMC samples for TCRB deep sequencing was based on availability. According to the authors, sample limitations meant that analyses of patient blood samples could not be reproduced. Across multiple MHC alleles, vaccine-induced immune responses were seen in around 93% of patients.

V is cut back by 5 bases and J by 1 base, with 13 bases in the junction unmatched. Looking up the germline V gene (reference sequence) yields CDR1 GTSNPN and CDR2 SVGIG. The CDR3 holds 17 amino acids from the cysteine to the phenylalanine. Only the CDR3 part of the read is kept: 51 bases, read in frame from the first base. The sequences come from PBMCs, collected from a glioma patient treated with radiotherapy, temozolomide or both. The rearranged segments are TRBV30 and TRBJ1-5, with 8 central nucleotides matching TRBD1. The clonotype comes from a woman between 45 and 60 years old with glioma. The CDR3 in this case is CAWDRGGTGLSNQPQHF. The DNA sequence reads TGTGCCTGGGATCGTGGGGGGACAGGCCTCAGCAATCAGCCCCAGCATTTT.